This T cell receptor beta chain was profiled in a study of shared clonotypes between healthy human individuals. For this clone: As yet, its antigen is unknown.

This CDR3 spans 12 amino acids. V lost 5 bases and J lost 14, with 16 bases in between. The V gene's germline CDR1 is LNHDA and CDR2 SQIVND (reference sequence). Study-wide points: The study found lower generation probabilities in non-shared clonotypes than in those shared by all four donors.

Sequencing was performed with immunoSEQ multiplex PCR; in TCRdb, only in-frame clones are kept and a portion is missing. The table has some 1 million clones, around 75% seen once. The chain is built from TRBV19 and TRBJ2-1; possibly TRBD2 for D (6 bases). This receptor was obtained from a man aged 18 to 30 in good health. The specimen sequenced was memory CD4+ T cells sorted from blood. Subset given: CD45RA-negative fraction. CDR3 DNA sequence: TGTGCCAGTAGTTCCGCGGGACGCCAGGAGTTCTTC. Its translation: CASSSAGRQEFF.